A selection of T cell receptor beta chains follows, all from one sample in a study of shared clonotypes between healthy human individuals. Libraries were prepared by immunoSEQ multiplex PCR; TCRdb keeps only in-frame clonotypes and omits some of them. The table shows nearly 1,000,000 clones, with more than 75% occurring only once. The sequenced sample consisted of memory CD4+ T cells sorted from blood. These receptor sequences come from a young man in good health. Each CDR3 is given with its conserved first and last residue. D genes are given only for firm matches. Clone size, where shown, is once, few, many, or a class for clones that have expanded.

V: TRBV7-7; J: TRBJ2-2; size: -; D: TRBD2; CDR3: CASSLAGGELFF; DNA: TGTGCTAGCAGCTTAGCGGGTGGGGAGCTGTTTTTT
V: TRBV5-6; J: TRBJ2-2; size: -; D: -; CDR3: CASSLASGAKAGELFF; DNA: TGTGCCAGCAGCTTGGCGTCGGGGGCTAAGGCCGGGGAGCTGTTTTTT
V: TRBV27; J: TRBJ1-6; size: -; D: -; CDR3: CASRPTGNNSPLHF; DNA: TGTGCCAGCAGGCCTACAGGGAATAATTCACCCCTCCACTTT
V: TRBV19; J: TRBJ1-1; size: -; D: TRBD1; CDR3: CASSRTGVGDTEAFF; DNA: TGTGCCAGTAGTCGGACAGGGGTCGGGGACACTGAAGCTTTCTTT
V: TRBV4-1; J: TRBJ2-7; size: -; D: -; CDR3: CASSQVWGSTGSGDEQYF; DNA: TGCGCCAGCAGCCAAGTTTGGGGGTCTACAGGGTCTGGGGACGAGCAGTACTTC
V: TRBV5-4; J: TRBJ2-3; size: -; D: TRBD2; CDR3: CASSLPGGSDTQYF; DNA: TGTGCCAGCAGCTTACCGGGAGGTTCAGATACGCAGTATTTT
V: TRBV27; J: TRBJ2-7; size: once; D: -; CDR3: CASSPRAGSYEQYF; DNA: TGTGCCAGCAGTCCGCGGGCAGGGTCCTACGAGCAGTACTTC
V: TRBV5-3; J: TRBJ2-5; size: -; D: TRBD2; CDR3: CARTQEGLQETQYF; DNA: TGTGCCAGGACCCAAGAGGGACTACAAGAGACCCAGTACTTC
V: TRBV30; J: TRBJ2-1; size: once; D: -; CDR3: CAWNRLWEENYNEQFF; DNA: TGTGCCTGGAACAGGTTGTGGGAGGAGAACTACAATGAGCAGTTCTTC
V: TRBV19; J: TRBJ1-5; size: -; D: -; CDR3: CASSVGIYSNQPQHF; DNA: TGTGCCAGTAGTGTAGGGATTTATAGCAATCAGCCCCAGCATTTT
V: TRBV5-1; J: TRBJ2-2; size: -; D: -; CDR3: CASSFRPYEELFF; DNA: TGCGCCAGCAGCTTTCGGCCTTACGAGGAGCTGTTTTTT
V: TRBV10-2; J: TRBJ1-6; size: -; D: TRBD1; CDR3: CASSAGGQVNSPLHF; DNA: TGCGCCAGCAGTGCTGGGGGACAGGTCAATTCACCCCTCCACTTT
V: TRBV11-1; J: TRBJ1-1; size: -; D: -; CDR3: CASSFQGGAEAFF; DNA: TGTGCCAGCAGCTTCCAGGGTGGGGCTGAAGCTTTCTTT
V: TRBV9; J: TRBJ1-6; size: -; D: TRBD1; CDR3: CASSGGQGINSPLHF; DNA: TGTGCCAGCAGCGGGGGACAGGGGATTAATTCACCCCTCCACTTT
V: TRBV2; J: TRBJ1-6; size: -; D: TRBD1; CDR3: CASAGQAILNSPLHF; DNA: TGTGCCAGTGCGGGACAGGCCATCCTTAATTCACCCCTCCACTTT
V: TRBV10-2; J: TRBJ2-5; size: -; D: TRBD2; CDR3: CASSPGGAGRETQYF; DNA: TGCGCCAGCAGTCCGGGGGGGGCGGGAAGAGAGACCCAGTACTTC
V: TRBV5-1; J: TRBJ1-2; size: few; D: -; CDR3: CASFETDQGGYTF; DNA: TGCGCCAGCTTTGAGACCGACCAAGGAGGCTACACCTTC
V: TRBV2; J: TRBJ1-1; size: once; D: -; CDR3: CASRAGANTEAFF; DNA: TGTGCCAGTAGGGCGGGGGCTAACACTGAAGCTTTCTTT
V: TRBV29-1; J: TRBJ2-2; size: -; D: TRBD2; CDR3: CSAGLAENTGELFF; DNA: TGCAGCGCCGGACTAGCGGAGAACACCGGGGAGCTGTTTTTT
V: TRBV13; J: TRBJ1-1; size: -; D: -; CDR3: CASSLGHSYTEAFF; DNA: TGTGCCAGCAGCTTAGGCCATTCCTACACTGAAGCTTTCTTT
V: TRBV5-1; J: TRBJ2-3; size: -; D: TRBD2; CDR3: CASSGGLAGLHGTDTQYF; DNA: TGCGCCAGCAGCGGGGGACTAGCGGGACTCCACGGCACAGATACGCAGTATTTT
V: TRBV7-2; J: TRBJ2-1; size: -; D: -; CDR3: CASSEDYSYNEQFF; DNA: TGTGCCAGCAGCGAGGACTACTCCTACAATGAGCAGTTCTTC
V: TRBV5-6; J: TRBJ2-5; size: -; D: TRBD1; CDR3: CASSLVGTGETQYF; DNA: TGTGCCAGCAGCTTGGTTGGGACAGGGGAGACCCAGTACTTC
V: TRBV30; J: TRBJ1-2; size: -; D: TRBD1; CDR3: CAWRITGGRYGYTF; DNA: TGTGCCTGGAGAATTACAGGGGGCAGATATGGCTACACCTTC
V: TRBV4-1; J: TRBJ2-2; size: -; D: TRBD1; CDR3: CASSQGGTGATGELFF; DNA: TGCGCCAGCAGCCAAGGGGGGACAGGGGCGACCGGGGAGCTGTTTTTT
V: TRBV7-3; J: TRBJ1-2; size: -; D: TRBD1; CDR3: CASRILQGINYGYTF; DNA: TGTGCCAGCAGAATATTACAGGGGATTAACTATGGCTACACCTTC
V: TRBV11-3; J: TRBJ2-3; size: -; D: TRBD1; CDR3: CASSPGQGYTDTQYF; DNA: TGTGCCAGCAGCCCAGGACAGGGGTACACAGATACGCAGTATTTT
V: TRBV5-6; J: TRBJ2-7; size: -; D: TRBD1; CDR3: CASSGIGTGEHEQYF; DNA: TGTGCCAGCAGCGGTATCGGGACAGGGGAACACGAGCAGTACTTC
V: TRBV6-6; J: TRBJ2-2; size: once; D: TRBD1; CDR3: CASSRDRGNGELFF; DNA: TGTGCCAGCAGTAGGGACAGGGGAAACGGGGAGCTGTTTTTT
V: TRBV29-1; J: TRBJ1-2; size: -; D: TRBD1; CDR3: CSAGQGAGGYTF; DNA: TGCAGTGCGGGTCAGGGGGCCGGTGGCTACACCTTC
V: TRBV4-3; J: TRBJ2-1; size: -; D: -; CDR3: CASSHDQVGSYNEQFF; DNA: TGCGCCAGCAGCCATGACCAAGTCGGGTCCTACAATGAGCAGTTCTTC
V: TRBV4-1; J: TRBJ1-2; size: -; D: -; CDR3: CASSQVEGDKYGYTF; DNA: TGCGCCAGCAGCCAAGTCGAGGGTGATAAGTATGGCTACACCTTC
V: TRBV10-3; J: TRBJ2-2; size: -; D: -; CDR3: CAISEPGELFF; DNA: TGTGCCATCAGTGAGCCCGGGGAGCTGTTTTTT
V: TRBV10-3; J: TRBJ2-7; size: -; D: -; CDR3: CAISVSTSPYEQYF; DNA: TGTGCCATCAGTGTTTCCACCAGTCCCTACGAGCAGTACTTC
V: TRBV5-1; J: TRBJ1-1; size: -; D: -; CDR3: CASSLAISNTEAFF; DNA: TGCGCCAGCAGCTTGGCCATAAGCAACACTGAAGCTTTCTTT
V: TRBV28; J: TRBJ1-2; size: -; D: -; CDR3: CASSLGWGYTF; DNA: TGTGCCAGCAGCCTCGGCTGGGGCTACACCTTC
V: TRBV25-1; J: TRBJ2-7; size: -; D: TRBD2; CDR3: CASRLTSEGEQYF; DNA: TGTGCCAGCAGGCTAACTAGCGAGGGCGAGCAGTACTTC
V: TRBV5-8; J: TRBJ2-1; size: -; D: TRBD1; CDR3: CAKGGQYYNEQFF; DNA: TGTGCCAAAGGGGGACAGTACTACAATGAGCAGTTCTTC
V: TRBV28; J: TRBJ1-2; size: once; D: TRBD1; CDR3: CASSSRWTGRSF; DNA: TGTGCCAGCAGTTCAAGATGGACAGGGCGAAGCTTC
V: TRBV4-2; J: TRBJ2-5; size: -; D: -; CDR3: CASSPGGPEQTQYF; DNA: TGTGCCAGCAGCCCCGGGGGGCCTGAGCAGACCCAGTACTTC
V: TRBV7-2; J: TRBJ2-1; size: -; D: TRBD2; CDR3: CASSLGLAGIPYNEQFF; DNA: TGTGCCAGCAGCTTGGGACTAGCGGGGATTCCCTACAATGAGCAGTTCTTC
V: TRBV5-4; J: TRBJ1-3; size: -; D: -; CDR3: CASSFGLSNSGNTIYF; DNA: TGTGCCAGCAGCTTCGGACTTTCTAACTCTGGAAACACCATATATTTT
V: TRBV5-1; J: TRBJ1-1; size: -; D: -; CDR3: CASNPGGAGNTEAFF; DNA: TGCGCCAGCAACCCCGGGGGGGCTGGGAACACTGAAGCTTTCTTT
V: TRBV9; J: TRBJ2-7; size: -; D: TRBD2; CDR3: CASSPRLAGGHEQYF; DNA: TGTGCCAGCAGCCCAAGGCTAGCGGGAGGCCACGAGCAGTACTTC
V: TRBV2; J: TRBJ1-6; size: -; D: -; CDR3: CASSSGGRSSPLHF; DNA: TGTGCCAGCAGTTCCGGGGGGCGGAGTTCACCCCTCCACTTT
V: TRBV11-2; J: TRBJ1-5; size: few; D: TRBD1; CDR3: CASSPQGAEPQHF; DNA: TGTGCCAGCAGCCCTCAGGGGGCAGAACCCCAGCATTTT
V: TRBV5-1; J: TRBJ1-6; size: -; D: -; CDR3: CASSLWGQEGSPLHF; DNA: TGCGCCAGCAGCTTGTGGGGACAAGAGGGTTCACCCCTCCACTTT
V: TRBV5-4; J: TRBJ2-2; size: -; D: TRBD1; CDR3: CASSPPGQAANTGELFF; DNA: TGTGCCAGCAGCCCCCCCGGACAGGCCGCGAACACCGGGGAGCTGTTTTTT
V: TRBV18; J: TRBJ1-1; size: -; D: -; CDR3: CASSPGLGSTEAFF; DNA: TGTGCCAGCTCACCAGGACTGGGGAGCACTGAAGCTTTCTTT
V: TRBV5-1; J: TRBJ2-2; size: many; D: -; CDR3: CASSQTGTGELFF; DNA: TGCGCCAGCAGCCAGACAGGCACCGGGGAGCTGTTTTTT
V: TRBV10-3; J: TRBJ2-5; size: few; D: -; CDR3: CAIRDSSETQYF; DNA: TGTGCCATCAGGGACAGCTCAGAGACCCAGTACTTC
V: TRBV30; J: TRBJ2-7; size: -; D: -; CDR3: CAWQSNYEQYF; DNA: TGTGCCTGGCAGTCGAATTACGAGCAGTACTTC
V: TRBV7-9; J: TRBJ2-7; size: once; D: -; CDR3: CASSLETAGTEQYF; DNA: TGTGCCAGCAGCTTAGAGACTGCCGGGACCGAGCAGTACTTC